This T cell receptor (beta chain) is from a study of blood T cells in healthy people across ages. Roughly 9 milliliters of peripheral blood were drawn from each donor. There are 16 residues in the CDR3. CDR1 and CDR2 (germline): KGHSH, LQKENI. V dropped 0 bases and J dropped 4 bases, with 12 bases sitting between them. Combining a sample-barcoded 5' primer with a J-beta primer mix, a second PCR ran for about 6 to 12 cycles. Sequencing yielded, for each sample, at least 3 million paired-end reads carrying CDR3. In TCRdb, the 5' RACE reads were re-called with MiXCR into one record per CDR3 protein. The sample holds some 780,000 distinct CDR3 sequences, roughly three fifths seen once.

Material for sequencing was blood. This chain links TRBV18 with TRBJ2-2; no clear D. The sequence came from a man aged 35-49 years in good health. CDR3 amino acids: CASSPPTTLRTGELFF. The CDR3, as DNA: TGTGCCAGCTCACCACCTACCACGCTCCGCACCGGGGAGCTGTTTTTT.